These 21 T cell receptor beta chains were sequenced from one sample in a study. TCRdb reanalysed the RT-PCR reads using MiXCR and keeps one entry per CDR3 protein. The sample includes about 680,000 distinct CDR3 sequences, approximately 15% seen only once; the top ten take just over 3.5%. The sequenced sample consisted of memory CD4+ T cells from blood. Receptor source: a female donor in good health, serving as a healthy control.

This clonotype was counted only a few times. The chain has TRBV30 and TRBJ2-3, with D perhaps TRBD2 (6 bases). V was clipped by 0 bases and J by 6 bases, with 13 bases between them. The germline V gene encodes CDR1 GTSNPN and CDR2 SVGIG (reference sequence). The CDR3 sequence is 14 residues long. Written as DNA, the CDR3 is TGTGCCTGGAGTGTACGTGCGGGATTGGATACGCAGTATTTT. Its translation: CAWSVRAGLDTQYF. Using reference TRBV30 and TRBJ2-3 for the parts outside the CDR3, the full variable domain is SQTIHQWPATLVQPVGSPLSLECTVEGTSNPNLYWYRQAAGRGLQLLFYSVGIGQISSEVPQNLSASRPQDRQFILSSKKLLLSDSGFYLCAWSVRAGLDTQYFGPGTRLTVL.

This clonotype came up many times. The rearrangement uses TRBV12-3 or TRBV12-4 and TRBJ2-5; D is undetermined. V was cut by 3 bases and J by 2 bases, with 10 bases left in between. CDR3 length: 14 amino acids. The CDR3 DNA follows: TGTGCCAGCAGTTTGATGTCGTTTCAAGAGACCCAGTACTTC. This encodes CASSLMSFQETQYF.

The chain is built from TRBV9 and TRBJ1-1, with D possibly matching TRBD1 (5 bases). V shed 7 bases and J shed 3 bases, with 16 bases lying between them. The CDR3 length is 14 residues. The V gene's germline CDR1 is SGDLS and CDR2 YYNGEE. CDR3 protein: CASGEEGIDTEAFF. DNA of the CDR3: TGTGCCAGCGGGGAGGAGGGGATAGACACTGAAGCTTTCTTT.

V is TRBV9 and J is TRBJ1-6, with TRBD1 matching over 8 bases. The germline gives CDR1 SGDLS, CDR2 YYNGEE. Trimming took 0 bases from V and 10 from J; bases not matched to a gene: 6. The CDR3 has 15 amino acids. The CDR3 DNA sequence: TGTGCCAGCAGCGTAGATAGGACAGGGAACTCACCCCTCCACTTT. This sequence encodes CASSVDRTGNSPLHF.

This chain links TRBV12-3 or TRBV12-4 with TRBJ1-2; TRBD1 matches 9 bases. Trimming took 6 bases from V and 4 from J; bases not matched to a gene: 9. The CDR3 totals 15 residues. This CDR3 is CASSAGQGSLYGYTF. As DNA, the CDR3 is TGTGCCAGCAGCGCGGGACAGGGCAGTCTCTATGGCTACACCTTC.

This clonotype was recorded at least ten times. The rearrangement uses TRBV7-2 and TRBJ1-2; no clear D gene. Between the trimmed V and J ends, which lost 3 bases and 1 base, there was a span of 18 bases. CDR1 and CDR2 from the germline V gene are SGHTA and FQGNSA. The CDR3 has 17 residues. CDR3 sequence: CASSLMTSHTYNYGYTF. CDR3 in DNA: TGTGCCAGCAGCTTGATGACCTCCCATACTTATAACTATGGCTACACCTTC.

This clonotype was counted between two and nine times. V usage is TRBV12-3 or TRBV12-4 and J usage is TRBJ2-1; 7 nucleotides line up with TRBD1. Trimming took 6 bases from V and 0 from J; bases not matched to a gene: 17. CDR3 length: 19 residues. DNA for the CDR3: TGTGCCAGCAGCCCACCCGGGACAGCATTCCCCAACTCCTACAATGAGCAGTTCTTC. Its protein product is CASSPPGTAFPNSYNEQFF.

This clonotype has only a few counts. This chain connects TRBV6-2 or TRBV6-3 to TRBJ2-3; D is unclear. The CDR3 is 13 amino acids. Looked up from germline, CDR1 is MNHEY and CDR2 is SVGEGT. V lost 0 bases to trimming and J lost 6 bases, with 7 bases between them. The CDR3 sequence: CASSYSKGDTQYF. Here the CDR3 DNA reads TGTGCCAGCAGTTACTCGAAAGGGGATACGCAGTATTTT.

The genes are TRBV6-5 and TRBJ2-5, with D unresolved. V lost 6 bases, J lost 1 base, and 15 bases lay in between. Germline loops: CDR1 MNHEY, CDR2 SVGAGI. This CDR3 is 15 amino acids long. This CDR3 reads CASSTLSRAQETQYF. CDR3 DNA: TGTGCCAGCAGCACCCTCTCTAGGGCCCAAGAGACCCAGTACTTC.

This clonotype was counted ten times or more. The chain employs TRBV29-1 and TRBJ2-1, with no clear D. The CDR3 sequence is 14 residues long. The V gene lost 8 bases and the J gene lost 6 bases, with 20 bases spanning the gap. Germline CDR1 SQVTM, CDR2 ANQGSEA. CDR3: CSSLPLISGNEQFF. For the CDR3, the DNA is TGCAGCTCCCTCCCCTTAATCTCCGGCAATGAGCAGTTCTTC.

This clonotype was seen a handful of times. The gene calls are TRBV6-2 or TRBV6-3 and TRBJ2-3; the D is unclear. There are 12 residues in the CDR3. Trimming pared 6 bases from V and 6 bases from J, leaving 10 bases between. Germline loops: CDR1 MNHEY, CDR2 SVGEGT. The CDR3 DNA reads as TGTGCCAGCAGACAGAGTTCGGATACGCAGTATTTT. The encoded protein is CASRQSSDTQYF.

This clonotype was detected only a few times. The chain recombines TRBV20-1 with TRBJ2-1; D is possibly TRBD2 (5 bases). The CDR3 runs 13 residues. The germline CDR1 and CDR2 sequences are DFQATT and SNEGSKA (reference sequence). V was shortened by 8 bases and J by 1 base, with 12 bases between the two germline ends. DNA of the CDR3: TGCAGTCCCACTAGGAGTTCCTACAATGAGCAGTTCTTC. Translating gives CSPTRSSYNEQFF.

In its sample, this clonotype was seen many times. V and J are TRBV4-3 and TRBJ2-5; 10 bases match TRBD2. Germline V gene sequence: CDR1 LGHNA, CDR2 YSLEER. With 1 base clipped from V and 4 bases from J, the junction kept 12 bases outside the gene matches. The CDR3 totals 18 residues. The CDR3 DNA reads TGCGCCAGCAGCCAAGTTTTTGAGGCTAGCGGGAGCCGAGAGACCCAGTACTTC. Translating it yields CASSQVFEASGSRETQYF.

The CDR3 DNA is TGTGCCAGCAGAGCCGGGACTAGCGGGATCGACACCGGGGAGCTGTTTTTT. This sequence encodes CASRAGTSGIDTGELFF. The chain uses TRBV15 and TRBJ2-2, with TRBD2 matching over 13 bases. Germline assignment: CDR1 LNHNV and CDR2 YYDKDF (reference sequence). This CDR3 comprises 17 residues. V gave up 10 bases and J gave up 3 bases; unmatched junction bases: 11.

The CDR3 DNA reads as TGTGCCAACGGACAGGGCTACACTGAAGCTTTCTTT. This sequence encodes CANGQGYTEAFF. This rearrangement joins TRBV12-3 or TRBV12-4 to TRBJ1-1, with 8 bases that match TRBD1. V shed 10 bases, J shed 3 bases, and the junction held 4 bases outside the gene matches. The CDR3 has 12 residues.

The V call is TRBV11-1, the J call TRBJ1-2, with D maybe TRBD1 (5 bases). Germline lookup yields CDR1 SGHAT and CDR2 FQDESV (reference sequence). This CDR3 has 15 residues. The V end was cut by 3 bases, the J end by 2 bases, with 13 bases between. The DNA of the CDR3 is TGTGCCAGCAGCTTGTCTAGCGGGGGGAACTATGGCTACACCTTC. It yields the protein CASSLSSGGNYGYTF.

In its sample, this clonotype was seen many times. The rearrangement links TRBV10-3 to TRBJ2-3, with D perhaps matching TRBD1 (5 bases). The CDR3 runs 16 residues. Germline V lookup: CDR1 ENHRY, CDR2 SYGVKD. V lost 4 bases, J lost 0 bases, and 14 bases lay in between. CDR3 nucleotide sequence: TGTGCCATCAGTGCACAGGACAAGAGTAGCACAGATACGCAGTATTTT. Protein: CAISAQDKSSTDTQYF.

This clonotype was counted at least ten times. The DNA for the CDR3 is TGCAGCGTTTCAGACATCGGGACACTGGGATACGAGCAGTACTTC. Encoded protein: CSVSDIGTLGYEQYF. This rearrangement joins TRBV29-1 to TRBJ2-7; possibly TRBD1 for D (6 bases). CDR1 SQVTM and CDR2 ANQGSEA come from the germline V gene. V was pared by 5 bases and J by 4 bases, with 21 bases between. The CDR3 consists of 15 residues.

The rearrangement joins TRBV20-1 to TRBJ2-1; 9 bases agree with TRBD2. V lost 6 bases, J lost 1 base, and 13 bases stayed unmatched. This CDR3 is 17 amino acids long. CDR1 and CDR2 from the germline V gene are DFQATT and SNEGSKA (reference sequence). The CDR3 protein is CSAESNRLAESYNEQFF. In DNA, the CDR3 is TGCAGTGCAGAATCAAACCGACTAGCGGAATCCTACAATGAGCAGTTCTTC.

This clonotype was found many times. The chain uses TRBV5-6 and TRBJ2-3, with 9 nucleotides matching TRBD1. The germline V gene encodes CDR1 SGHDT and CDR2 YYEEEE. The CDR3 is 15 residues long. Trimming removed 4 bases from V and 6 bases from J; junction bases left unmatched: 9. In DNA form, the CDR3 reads TGTGCCAGCAGCCGAGCGGGACAGGGTTTGGATACGCAGTATTTT. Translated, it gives CASSRAGQGLDTQYF.

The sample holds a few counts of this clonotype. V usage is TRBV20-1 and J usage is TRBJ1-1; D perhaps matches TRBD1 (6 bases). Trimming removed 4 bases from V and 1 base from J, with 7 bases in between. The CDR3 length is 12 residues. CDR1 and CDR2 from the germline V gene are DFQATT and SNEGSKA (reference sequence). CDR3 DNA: TGCAGTGCTACGACAGGGAACACTGAAGCTTTCTTT. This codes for CSATTGNTEAFF.